The 27 T cell receptor beta chains presented below share a single source sample, sequenced in a study of patients and donors after allogeneic stem cell transplantation. TCRdb ran MiXCR on the RT-PCR reads and lists one entry per CDR3 protein. The profile covers 410,000 or so distinct CDR3 sequences, with roughly 16% appearing a single time and roughly 7% taken by the ten largest. Sample: blood, either unsorted or a sorted T cell fraction (not recorded which). The source of these receptors is a human donor who was either an allogeneic HSCT recipient or a stem cell or donor lymphocyte infusion donor (not recorded which). It is not recorded whose cells these are; they may come from a transplant donor.

This clonotype was recorded a few times. In DNA, the CDR3 is TGCAGTGCTAGAGAGCCGGCCAACGTCCTGACTTTC. This encodes CSAREPANVLTF. V and J are TRBV20-1 and TRBJ2-6; D unclear. In germline, CDR1 is DFQATT, CDR2 SNEGSKA (reference sequence). The CDR3 length is 12 residues. V shed 0 bases and J shed 6 bases, with 3 bases lying between them.

This clonotype was seen more than once but under ten times. The chain combines TRBV19 with TRBJ2-1; the match to TRBD2 covers 14 bases. The CDR3 spans 20 residues. J lost 0 bases, V lost 0 bases, and 7 bases had no gene match. Germline loops: CDR1 LNHDA, CDR2 SQIVND (reference sequence). The CDR3 here is CASSIDRTSGRPSSYNEQFF. CDR3 DNA: TGTGCCAGTAGTATAGATCGGACTAGCGGGAGGCCAAGCTCCTACAATGAGCAGTTCTTC.

The sample holds a few counts of this clonotype. The chain is built from TRBV4-3 and TRBJ2-7; 12 nucleotides match TRBD2. Trimming at V came to 3 bases and at J to 2 bases, leaving 2 bases not matched to a gene. This CDR3 region has 15 residues. The germline CDR1 and CDR2 sequences are LGHNA and YSLEER. The CDR3 sequence is CASSHRTSGAYEQYF. The CDR3 DNA reads as TGCGCCAGCAGCCATAGGACTAGCGGGGCCTACGAGCAGTACTTC.

J is TRBJ2-2 and V is TRBV11-3; D uncertain. The V gene's germline CDR1 is SGHNT and CDR2 YENEEA. V was clipped by 1 base and J by 4 bases, with 13 bases between them. The CDR3 has 16 residues. The CDR3 is CASSLATPDGTGELFF. CDR3 DNA sequence: TGTGCCAGCAGCTTAGCGACACCCGACGGCACCGGGGAGCTGTTTTTT.

This clonotype was counted at least ten times. The chain combines TRBV2 with TRBJ1-2, with 10 nucleotides matching TRBD1. The germline V gene encodes CDR1 SNHLY and CDR2 FYNNEI. There are 13 residues in the CDR3. V lost 11 bases, J lost 14 bases, and 17 bases stayed unmatched. The CDR3 here is CAGFFSGTGALTF. The CDR3 DNA sequence: TGTGCCGGTTTCTTTTCCGGGACAGGGGCCTTGACCTTC.

This clonotype came up a few times. V gene TRBV3-1 combines with J gene TRBJ2-7, with D tentatively TRBD2 (6 bases). The CDR3 contains 14 residues. Per the germline V gene, CDR1 is LGHDT and CDR2 is YNNKEL (reference sequence). V was clipped by 3 bases and J by 3 bases, with 12 bases between them. The CDR3 DNA follows: TGTGCCAGCAGCCAGACGGGGAGGCTCTACGAGCAGTACTTC. Translating gives CASSQTGRLYEQYF.

This clonotype was observed at least ten times. The V call is TRBV29-1, the J call TRBJ2-7; D may be TRBD2 (5 bases). The CDR3 loop spans 11 amino acids. Trimming left V 4 bases short and J 6 bases short, with 10 bases between. CDR1 and CDR2 (germline): SQVTM, ANQGSEA. CDR3 nucleotides: TGCAGCGTTGCTGGGGAGATCGAGCAGTACTTC. Its translation: CSVAGEIEQYF.

This clonotype showed up just a few times. This rearrangement joins TRBV3-1 to TRBJ1-2; no clear D. The germline V and J ends were trimmed by 1 base and 2 bases, with 8 bases remaining between them. This CDR3 spans 14 amino acids. Germline CDR1 is LGHDT and CDR2 is YNNKEL (reference sequence). For the CDR3, the DNA is TGTGCCAGCAGCCAAGTAAAAGGAAACTATGGCTACACCTTC. It translates to CASSQVKGNYGYTF. Combining the CDR3 with reference TRBV3-1 and TRBJ1-2 gives the whole variable domain DTAVSQTPKYLVTQMGNDKSIKCEQNLGHDTMYWYKQDSKKFLKIMFSYNNKELIINETVPNRFSPKSPDKAHLNLHINSLELGDSAVYFCASSQVKGNYGYTFGSGTRLTVV.

In its sample, this clonotype was seen many times. V gene TRBV12-3 or TRBV12-4 combines with J gene TRBJ2-1; D is tentatively TRBD1 or TRBD2 (6 bases each). The V end was cut by 4 bases, the J end by 8 bases, with 15 bases between. This CDR3 comprises 14 residues. In DNA, the CDR3 is TGTGCCAGCAGTTGGTCCAGGGGAGGCGATGAGCAGTTCTTC. Translation: CASSWSRGGDEQFF.

This chain uses TRBV7-3 with TRBJ1-1, with 8 positions matching TRBD1. V dropped 4 bases and J dropped 3; count of bases not matched to a gene: 7. This CDR3 contains 15 residues. The germline V gene encodes CDR1 SGHTA and CDR2 FQGTGA. CDR3 loop: CASSSTGQGDTEAFF. The CDR3 DNA is TGTGCCAGCAGCTCCACCGGACAGGGTGACACTGAAGCTTTCTTT.

The CDR3 bases are TGTGCCAGCAGCCGCCCACTCCGGGGCGGAGGAAACACCATATATTTT. This sequence encodes CASSRPLRGGGNTIYF. This chain uses TRBV3-1 with TRBJ1-3, with D perhaps matching TRBD1 (5 bases). Germline loops: CDR1 LGHDT, CDR2 YNNKEL (reference sequence). This CDR3 is 16 amino acids long. V was pared by 4 bases and J by 4 bases, with 17 bases between.

This clonotype has only a few counts. The junction departs from germline at one end; a sequencing error may be responsible. The V and J genes are TRBV12-3 or TRBV12-4 and TRBJ2-7, with a weak D call TRBD2 (7 bases). The CDR3 is 13 residues long. The CDR3 sequence: CAISNGGLYEQYF. The CDR3 bases are TGTGCCATCAGTAACGGGGGGCTCTACGAGCAGTACTTC.

The chain's CDR3 is CASSQGRGGLNEQYF. CDR3 bases: TGTGCCAGCAGCCAAGGGCGAGGGGGTCTCAACGAGCAGTACTTC. V and J are TRBV3-1 and TRBJ2-7; D is possibly TRBD1 (6 bases). With 1 base removed from V and 5 bases from J, the gap between germline ends came to 15 bases. The CDR3 is 15 amino acids. Germline V gives CDR1 LGHDT, CDR2 YNNKEL (reference sequence).

This chain joins TRBV5-1 and TRBJ2-1; 9 nucleotides align to TRBD2. Per germline, CDR1 SGHRS and CDR2 YFSETQ. J was trimmed by 6 bases and V by 4 bases; bases with no gene match: 5. This CDR3 comprises 14 residues. CDR3 coding DNA: TGCGCCAGCAGCGCCGGGACTAGCATCAATGAGCAGTTCTTC. Its translation is CASSAGTSINEQFF.

The sample holds a few counts of this clonotype. J is TRBJ2-7 and V is TRBV9; D gene ambiguous. This CDR3 spans 14 amino acids. Germline V gene sequence: CDR1 SGDLS, CDR2 YYNGEE. Trimming took 4 bases from V and 2 from J, leaving 13 bases between them. The CDR3 bases are TGTGCCAGCAGCTCCTCTGGGTCCACCTACGAGCAGTACTTC. Its translation: CASSSSGSTYEQYF.

This clonotype has ten or more counts. V gene TRBV5-1 combines with J gene TRBJ1-1; weak D call: TRBD1 (5 bases). Germline CDR1 is SGHRS and CDR2 is YFSETQ. The CDR3 totals 14 residues. V was clipped by 4 bases and J by 4 bases, with 14 bases between them. This CDR3 reads CASSPTTGGTEAFF. The CDR3 bases are TGCGCCAGCAGCCCCACAACTGGGGGCACTGAAGCTTTCTTT. Using reference TRBV5-1 and TRBJ1-1 for the parts outside the CDR3, the full variable domain is KAGVTQTPRYLIKTRGQQVTLSCSPISGHRSVSWYQQTPGQGLQFLFEYFSETQRNKGNFPGRFSGRQFSNSRSEMNVSTLELGDSALYLCASSPTTGGTEAFFGQGTRLTVV.

The CDR3 spells CASSRAGTGDSPLHF. Here the CDR3 DNA reads TGTGCCAGCAGTCGAGCCGGGACAGGAGATTCACCCCTCCACTTT. The chain uses TRBV6-1 and TRBJ1-6, with 8 positions matching TRBD1. The germline CDR1 and CDR2 sequences are MNHNS and SASEGT. This CDR3 has 15 residues. V dropped 5 bases and J dropped 8; count of bases not matched to a gene: 8.

The chain uses TRBV28 and TRBJ2-1; 7 bases are shared with TRBD2. This CDR3 has 16 amino acids. Germline CDR1 is MDHEN and CDR2 is SYDVKM. The ends lost 5 bases at V and 7 bases at J; junction bases unmatched: 14. The chain's CDR3 is CASSLWTSGKGNEQFF. The CDR3 coding sequence is TGTGCCAGCAGTCTTTGGACTAGTGGGAAAGGGAATGAGCAGTTCTTC.

This clonotype was found many times. This chain links TRBV3-1 with TRBJ1-1, with TRBD1 matching over 10 bases. The junction had 15 bases not matched to a gene; V was cut back by 0 bases and J by 5 bases. Germline values: CDR1 LGHDT, CDR2 YNNKEL (reference sequence). The CDR3 loop spans 19 amino acids. CDR3 DNA sequence: TGTGCCAGCAGCCAAGATGATCTTGACAGGGGGCCAGCACGGACTGAAGCTTTCTTT. It yields the protein CASSQDDLDRGPARTEAFF.

The J gene is TRBJ1-2, the V gene TRBV18, with 9 positions matching TRBD1. Looked up from germline, CDR1 is KGHSH and CDR2 is LQKENI. Trimming removed 0 bases from V and 8 bases from J; junction bases left unmatched: 7. The CDR3 loop spans 15 amino acids. Here the CDR3 DNA reads TGTGCCAGCTCACCACCGGGACAGGGATCTCGCGGCTACACCTTC. Translated: CASSPPGQGSRGYTF.

This clonotype was seen a few times. V is TRBV12-3 or TRBV12-4 and J is TRBJ2-1, with 9 nucleotides matching TRBD2. There are 15 residues in the CDR3. J was trimmed by 4 bases and V by 7 bases; bases with no gene match: 8. CDR3 protein: CASKGLAGIYNEQFF. CDR3 sequence (DNA): TGTGCCAGCAAGGGCCTAGCGGGGATATACAATGAGCAGTTCTTC.

The sample holds a few counts of this clonotype. This chain joins TRBV6-6 and TRBJ1-2, with 10 bases lining up with TRBD1. The germline V gene has CDR1 MNHNY and CDR2 SVGAGI (reference sequence). This CDR3 is built from 13 residues. V lost 5 bases and J lost 8; bases outside the gene matches: 5. The CDR3 protein is CASSRDRGSGYTF. The DNA of the CDR3 is TGTGCCAGCAGTCGGGACAGGGGAAGCGGCTACACCTTC.

The V gene is TRBV4-3, the J gene TRBJ1-6; 8 bases map to TRBD1. Trimming removed 1 base from V and 10 bases from J; junction bases left unmatched: 3. The length of the CDR3 is 14 residues. Germline V gene sequence: CDR1 LGHNA, CDR2 YSLEER. The CDR3 DNA reads as TGCGCCAGCAGCCAAGCCCAGGGGGCCTCACCCCTCCACTTT. This codes for CASSQAQGASPLHF.

This clonotype occurred a few times. The chain links TRBV11-1 to TRBJ2-7, with 9 bases fitting TRBD1. The CDR3 is 17 residues long. Germline lookup yields CDR1 SGHAT and CDR2 FQDESV (reference sequence). With 5 bases clipped from V and 1 base from J, the junction kept 12 bases outside the gene matches. The CDR3 here is CASSPRYDRGKSYEQYF. CDR3 nucleotides: TGTGCCAGCAGCCCACGATACGACAGGGGGAAATCCTACGAGCAGTACTTC.

This chain uses TRBV20-1 with TRBJ1-5; tentative D call: TRBD1 (5 bases). The CDR3 sequence is 15 residues long. Germline loops: CDR1 DFQATT, CDR2 SNEGSKA (reference sequence). The ends were cut back, 6 bases at V and 0 bases at J, with 15 bases in the middle. CDR3 sequence: CSAAGGDNSNQPQHF. CDR3 DNA sequence: TGCAGTGCCGCCGGGGGTGATAATAGCAATCAGCCCCAGCATTTT.

The chain links TRBV7-3 to TRBJ1-1; no reliable D call. CDR1 SGHTA and CDR2 FQGTGA come from the germline V gene. Trimming shortened V by 2 bases and J by 1 base, and 14 bases separated the two germline ends. The CDR3 runs to 16 residues. The CDR3, as DNA: TGTGCCAGCAGCTTATACGGCGGGCCGAAGAACACTGAAGCTTTCTTT. This codes for CASSLYGGPKNTEAFF.

This clonotype was counted only a few times. This chain connects TRBV10-3 to TRBJ2-7; TRBD2 aligns across 11 bases. With 6 bases clipped from V and 6 bases from J, the junction kept 4 bases outside the gene matches. The CDR3 totals 13 residues. CDR1 ENHRY and CDR2 SYGVKD come from the germline V gene. DNA for the CDR3: TGTGCCATCAGAGCCGGACTAGCGGGCGAGCAGTACTTC. This encodes CAIRAGLAGEQYF.